This record concerns one T cell receptor beta chain sequence. Its target is unknown. A multiplex PCR was run with 60 Vbeta primers and 13 Jbeta primers. TCRdb keeps only in-frame clones here, not all; method: immunoSEQ multiplex PCR. The repertoire holds over 90,000 clones, with 65% to 85% as singletons. Trimming stripped 4 bases from V and 2 bases from J, with 9 bases between. There are 13 residues in the CDR3. Germline V gives CDR1 SGHTA, CDR2 FQGNSA. Each donor's status was that of a healthy bone marrow donor. The data belong to a study of cytomegalovirus exposure and HLA in healthy donors. General study findings and limits: Later analysis demonstrated an association between a missense DCLRE1C variant and TCR beta V- and J-gene trimming.

The sequence came from a man between 40 and 49 years old in good health and CMV-seropositive. The V call is TRBV7-2, the J call TRBJ2-7; TRBD1 might be the D (6 bases). Sequencing input: PBMCs. The CDR3 region is CASSSGQTYEQYF. The CDR3 DNA sequence: TGTGCCAGCAGCTCAGGACAGACCTACGAGCAGTACTTC.